This T cell receptor (beta chain) appears in the sequencing data of a study of blood T cell repertoires in COVID-19 (dated by TCRdb to 2018 to 2020). Turning to the overall study: Samples from collaborators originated in the United States, Italy and Spain and spanned both the acute and convalescent phases of COVID-19. Sample metadata almost always included a de-identified subject ID, COVID-19 status, age in years and sex. The samples were drawn from the first 160 participants of the ongoing ImmuneRACE study and from roughly 1,300 subjects provided by 6 global collaborators. Where available, HLA class I and class II types were obtained from metadata supplied by the sample provider rather than from assay-based typing. The prospective study material was composed of cDNA or gDNA derived from T cells, B-cell-depleted T cells, or PBMCs. Deeply sampled blood TCRbeta repertoires from subjects exposed to, actively infected with, or recovered from COVID-19 were included in the dataset. The repertoires were made available in a free public database intended to serve as a resource for research on the immune response to SARS-CoV-2.

The germline V gene (reference sequence) gives CDR1 as LNHDA and CDR2 as SQIVND. V ends up 5 bases short and J 1 base short, with an unmatched junction base count of 21. The CDR3 goes from the cysteine to the phenylalanine over 21 residues. The kept DNA is CDR3 alone, 63 bases in frame from the first base. On this clone: Its antigen remains undetermined. One base away there is no much larger clone; base qualities are not given.

Each collaborating institution followed its own protocols to collect whole blood in K2EDTA tubes. For TCRbeta analysis, collaborators shipped samples as frozen whole blood, isolated PBMCs, or DNA extracted from either of those sample types. TCRbeta CDR3 regions were amplified from genomic DNA by means of the immunoSEQ Assay, a bias-controlled multiplex PCR. The source study handled its data this way. The number of nucleated cells in each sample was estimated from the amplification of reference gene primers within the assay. Sequence reads were collapsed and filtered to measure the absolute abundance of every unique TCRbeta CDR3 rearrangement. For each sample, productive Simpson clonality was calculated by taking the square root of Simpson's diversity index across productive rearrangements. Here the immuneACCESS table is served through TCRdb, limited to in-frame sequences with V and J called. Missing clones are a known gap in these copies; in checked studies unresolved V genes cover under half, and the rest lacks a known reason. That table furnishes V, J and clone size, whereas the DNA furnished D and trimming. Within this sample are tens of thousands of clones, with around 79% of them counted one time only. Clones ranked in the top ten supply about two fifths of the sample.

The study at large found these results: The amount of clinical and demographic metadata varied by source and participant and was provided uncurated.

Sequencing was done on a sample of peripheral blood. The chain is made from TRBV19 and TRBJ2-3; TRBD2 aligns with 10 central bases. The receptor's source is a man in his sixties or seventies with active or convalescent COVID-19. At the DNA level, the sequence is TGTGCCAGTAGTCATATCTTACCGGGACTAGCGTATGGGATGGGCACAGATACGCAGTATTTT. The encoded protein is CASSHILPGLAYGMGTDTQYF.